The T cell receptor beta chain under discussion was sequenced for a study of cytomegalovirus exposure and HLA in healthy donors. Whole-study results and caveats: Sequencing likely caused a cluster of highly shared sequence variants.

Germline CDR1 and CDR2: SGHKS and YYEKEE (reference sequence). The length of the CDR3 is 17 residues. The V segment lost 3 bases and the J segment 12 bases; nucleotides outside the gene matches: 15. Primers included in the PCR were 60 Vbeta and 13 Jbeta primers. Authors' processing steps: An analysis that came later counted tens of millions of unique TCR beta chains, roughly 11 million shared. Profiled with immunoSEQ multiplex PCR; TCRdb holds only in-frame clones, not every one. The V and J calls and the clone size are those of that table, but D and trimming were determined from the DNA. This table holds 130,000 to 150,000 clones, about 79% found once. Concerning this clone itself: The target antigen is unknown.

The chain is built from TRBV5-5 and TRBJ2-1; TRBD2 aligns across 13 bases. This receptor was taken from a woman in her 30s in good health and CMV-seronegative. The sequenced material came from PBMCs. The CDR3 nucleotides read TGTGCCAGCAGCTCCCGGGAGACTAGCGGGGGGCGAAATACGCAGTTCTTC. Translating gives CASSSRETSGGRNTQFF.